The 13 T cell receptor beta chains below were found in one sample sequenced in a study of cytomegalovirus exposure and HLA in healthy donors. The repertoire was sequenced with immunoSEQ multiplex PCR; TCRdb's copy has only in-frame clones and lacks some. The repertoire has approximately 90,000 clones, around 93% of them found once; the top ten carry about 1.1%. Sequenced: PBMCs. The receptors shown here come from a woman between 25 and 40 years old in good health and CMV-seropositive.

This clone was observed once. The CDR3 here is CASSSRETQYF. CDR3 DNA sequence: TGTGCCAGCAGCTCCAGGGAGACCCAGTACTTC. The V call is TRBV7-6, the J call TRBJ2-5, with D uncertain. The CDR3 runs to 11 residues. Germline V gives CDR1 SGHVS, CDR2 FNYEAQ. The V and J ends lost 4 bases and 5 bases respectively, with 5 bases between them.

The rearrangement links TRBV9 to TRBJ1-1; 7 bases agree with TRBD1. The junction had 7 bases not matched to a gene; V was cut back by 3 bases and J by 2 bases. CDR3 length equals 15 residues. Germline V lookup: CDR1 SGDLS, CDR2 YYNGEE. CDR3 nucleotides: TGTGCCAGCAGCGGCTCACAGGGGAAAAACACTGAAGCTTTCTTT. It encodes CASSGSQGKNTEAFF. Looking up the rest from reference TRBV9 and TRBJ1-1 gives the full variable domain: DSGVTQTPKHLITATGQRVTLRCSPRSGDLSVYWYQQSLDQGLQFLIQYYNGEERAKGNILERFSAQQFPDLHSELNLSSLELGDSALYFCASSGSQGKNTEAFFGQGTRLTVV.

The chain uses TRBV18 and TRBJ1-4; D gene uncertain. From germline, CDR1 is KGHSH and CDR2 LQKENI. The CDR3 has 13 amino acids. The V end was cut by 3 bases, the J end by 7 bases, with 9 bases between. The CDR3 here is CASSPIPGEKLFF. The CDR3 nucleotides read TGTGCCAGCTCACCTATCCCCGGTGAAAAACTGTTTTTT.

This chain links TRBV19 with TRBJ2-7, with TRBD1 identical over 9 bases. V gave up 9 bases and J gave up 5 bases; unmatched junction bases: 8. The germline CDR1 and CDR2 sequences are LNHDA and SQIVND (reference sequence). CDR3 length: 13 amino acids. The DNA of the CDR3 is TGTGCCAGCGCGGGACAGGGAATAAACGAGCAGTACTTC. Protein: CASAGQGINEQYF.

This chain links TRBV7-2 with TRBJ2-2; 14 bases map to TRBD2. Germline loops: CDR1 SGHTA, CDR2 FQGNSA. CDR3 length equals 17 residues. J gave up 9 bases and V 1 base, and 7 bases lay outside the gene matches. The DNA for the CDR3 is TGTGCCAGCAGCTTAGGCCCCGGGACTAGCGGGAGCCGGGAGCTGTTTTTT. The encoded protein is CASSLGPGTSGSRELFF.

The chain couples TRBV10-3 to TRBJ1-1, with 8 bases identical to TRBD1. The CDR3 covers 14 residues. J gave up 5 bases and V 3 bases, and 5 bases lay outside the gene matches. Germline-derived CDR1 and CDR2 are ENHRY and SYGVKD. In DNA, the CDR3 is TGTGCCATCAGTGATTCTACAGGGGGAACTGAAGCTTTCTTT. It specifies CAISDSTGGTEAFF.

This clone was recorded only once. The chain is built from TRBV30 and TRBJ2-6; D perhaps matches TRBD1 (6 bases). CDR3 length: 14 amino acids. Trimming stripped 3 bases from V and 4 bases from J, with 10 bases between. CDR1 and CDR2 (germline): GTSNPN, SVGIG (reference sequence). The CDR3 loop reads CAWSRGAGANVLTF. The CDR3 nucleotides are TGTGCCTGGAGCAGGGGAGCCGGGGCCAACGTCCTGACTTTC.

The rearrangement links TRBV18 to TRBJ2-7; the D is unclear. V gave up 3 bases and J gave up 3 bases, with 6 bases separating them. CDR1 KGHSH and CDR2 LQKENI come from the germline V gene. CDR3 size: 12 residues. The CDR3 region is CASSPVGYEQYF. CDR3 coding DNA: TGTGCCAGCTCACCGGTCGGCTACGAGCAGTACTTC.

J is TRBJ2-7 and V is TRBV5-5; the D gene is possibly TRBD1 (5 bases). V lost 2 bases and J 4 bases, leaving 16 bases between the germline ends. The CDR3 has 15 residues. Germline V lookup: CDR1 SGHKS, CDR2 YYEKEE (reference sequence). CDR3: CASSLKHRTLYEQYF. CDR3 nucleotides: TGTGCCAGCAGCTTAAAACACAGGACACTATACGAGCAGTACTTC.

Points on this clone: At one of its ends the junction is not consistent with the germline gene, which may arise from a read error. V is TRBV7-2 and J is TRBJ2-2, with TRBD2 as a possible D gene (6 bases). The V gene's germline CDR1 is SGHTA and CDR2 FQGNSA. CDR3 length: 17 residues. This chain's CDR3 is CASSLAGTSANTGGLFF. As DNA, the CDR3 is TGTGCCAGCAGCTTAGCGGGGACGTCCGCGAACACCGGGGGGCTGTTTTTT.

The V call is TRBV9, the J call TRBJ1-3, with D perhaps matching TRBD1 (5 bases). The CDR3 runs 17 residues. Between the trimmed V and J ends, which lost 3 bases and 0 bases, there was a span of 16 bases. Germline values: CDR1 SGDLS, CDR2 YYNGEE. Here the CDR3 DNA reads TGTGCCAGCAGCGCGGCGGACATTCGGAGCTCTGGAAACACCATATATTTT. It codes for CASSAADIRSSGNTIYF.

This clone is a singleton in its sample. The rearrangement links TRBV4-3 to TRBJ2-7, with 7 bases aligning to TRBD2. V shed 9 bases, J shed 2 bases, and the junction held 10 bases outside the gene matches. From germline, CDR1 is LGHNA and CDR2 YSLEER. CDR3 length equals 14 residues. The CDR3 nucleotides are TGCGCCAGGAATAAAGTAGCGGGCCCCTACGAGCAGTACTTC. Translation gives CARNKVAGPYEQYF.

The chain links TRBV7-7 to TRBJ2-5; D is possibly TRBD1 (7 bases). Germline V lookup: CDR1 SSHAT, CDR2 FNYEAQ (reference sequence). This CDR3 region has 19 residues. The V end lost 1 base, the J end lost 1 base, and 22 bases lay between the germline ends. CDR3 sequence: CASSLEAGGFSDSQETQYF. The CDR3 nucleotides read TGTGCCAGCAGCTTAGAGGCAGGGGGGTTTTCTGATTCCCAAGAGACCCAGTACTTC.